This T cell receptor (beta chain) was obtained from a study of neurological immune-mediated disorders. Regarding this clonotype: Its antigen is not identified.

cDNA synthesis was performed by 5'RACE with 10-nucleotide random UMIs. From 15-18 subjects, over 170 million TCR-beta sequences were obtained in each sequencing run. TCRdb recomputed calls from the 5' RACE reads with MiXCR, one row per CDR3 protein. The sample has some 45,000 distinct CDR3 sequences, roughly 14% seen once; the top ten hold 4.5% to 5.5%. V shed 3 bases and J shed 4 bases, with 3 bases lying between them. Germline CDR1 and CDR2: DFQATT and SNEGSKA (reference sequence). The CDR3 runs 10 residues. The sample's time point: longitudinal time-point 2. Study-wide findings and caveats: HTLV-1-associated myelopathy displayed the greatest TCR clonal expansion, and multiple sclerosis exhibited the smallest, lower than that of healthy controls. The study found no CDR3 amino acid sequences shared by expanded clones across subjects, suggesting private repertoires in all groups.

This TCR was recovered from a male donor with HTLV-1-associated myelopathy (HAM/TSP). The material sequenced was PBMCs. This chain joins TRBV20-1 and TRBJ1-2; D unclear. The CDR3 DNA follows: TGCAGTGCTAGCGGCTATGGCTACACCTTC. The encoded protein is CSASGYGYTF.